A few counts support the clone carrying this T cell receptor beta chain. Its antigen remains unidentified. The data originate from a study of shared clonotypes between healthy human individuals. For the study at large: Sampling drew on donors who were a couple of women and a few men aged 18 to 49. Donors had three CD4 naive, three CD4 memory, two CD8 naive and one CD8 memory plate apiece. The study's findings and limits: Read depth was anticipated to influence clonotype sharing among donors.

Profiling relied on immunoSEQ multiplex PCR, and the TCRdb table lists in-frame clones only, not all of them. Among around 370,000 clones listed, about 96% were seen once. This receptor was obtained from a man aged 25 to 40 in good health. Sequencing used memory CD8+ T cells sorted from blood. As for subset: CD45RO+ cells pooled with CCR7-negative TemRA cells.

CDR3 DNA: TGTGCCAGCAGTTACTTTCTAACAGGGGGAGGTGGCTACACCTTC. It specifies CASSYFLTGGGGYTF. The chain has TRBV6-5 and TRBJ1-2; 8 bases align to TRBD1. This CDR3 has 15 amino acids. The germline CDR1 and CDR2 sequences are MNHEY and SVGAGI. V was pared by 1 base and J by 7 bases, with 8 bases of the junction left unmatched.